At least ten counts were recorded for the clone carrying this T cell receptor (beta chain). What it binds is not known. TCRdb analysed the multiplex PCR reads with MiXCR anew, one entry per CDR3 protein. This sample has tens of thousands of distinct CDR3 sequences; approximately 64% occur once, and the top ten carry 19%. This record comes from a study of breast tumors, draining lymph nodes, adjacent tissues. Whole-study findings and limits: The lymph node origin of tumor T cells was framed as consistent with a hypothesis, not demonstrated.

V was trimmed by 5 bases and J by 2 bases, leaving 10 bases between them. In germline, CDR1 is MNHEY, CDR2 SVGEGT. CDR3 size: 14 residues. The receptor's source is a female donor with breast cancer. Some clones in this sample may be carry-over from other donors' samples. V is TRBV6-2 or TRBV6-3 and J is TRBJ1-5; D gene uncertain. The sequenced sample consisted of tumor-adjacent breast tissue. The CDR3 sequence is CASSPGQGNQPQHF. Here the CDR3 DNA reads TGTGCCAGCAGTCCCGGGCAGGGCAATCAGCCCCAGCATTTT.